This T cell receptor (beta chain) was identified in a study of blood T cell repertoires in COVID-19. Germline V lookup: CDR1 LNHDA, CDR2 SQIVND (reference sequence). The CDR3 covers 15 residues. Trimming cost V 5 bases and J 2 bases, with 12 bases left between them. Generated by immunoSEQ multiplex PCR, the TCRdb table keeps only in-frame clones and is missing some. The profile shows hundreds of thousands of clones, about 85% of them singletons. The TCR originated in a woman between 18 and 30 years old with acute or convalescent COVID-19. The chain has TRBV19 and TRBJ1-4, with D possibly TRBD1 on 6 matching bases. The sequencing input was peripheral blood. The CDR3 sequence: CASSLPGATNEKLFF. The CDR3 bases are TGTGCCAGTAGTCTCCCAGGGGCCACTAATGAAAAACTGTTTTTT.